Listed below are T cell receptor beta chains from one sample, sequenced in a study of response to subunit inactivated influenza vaccine. TCRdb reprocessed the RT-PCR reads via MiXCR and lists one record per CDR3 protein. Altogether about 700,000 distinct CDR3 sequences are present, 13% to 15% being singletons, with the ten largest covering 7.5% to 8%. The sample was PBMCs from blood, taken approximately 15 days before vaccination. Receptor source: a man between 45 and 60 years old who received an inactivated influenza vaccine. Each CDR3 is given with its conserved first and last residue. Fields, in order: J gene, V gene, D gene, clone size, CDR3 protein, CDR3 DNA. D genes are given only for firm matches. Part of the rows lack a size; the others show once, few, many or a class for expanded clones.

>TRBJ2-5|TRBV4-2|-|many
CASSQDQGYQETQYF
TGTGCCAGCAGCCAAGACCAGGGGTACCAAGAGACCCAGTACTTC
>TRBJ2-5|TRBV20-1|-|few
CSPWAARILETQYF
TGCAGCCCTTGGGCAGCGCGGATACTGGAGACCCAGTACTTC
>TRBJ2-5|TRBV27|-|-
CASSSHWMFEETQYF
TGTGCCAGCAGTTCCCACTGGATGTTCGAAGAGACCCAGTACTTC
>TRBJ1-5|TRBV5-5|-|-
CASSLMDSPQQAQHF
TGTGCCAGCAGCTTGATGGACAGCCCCCAGCAGGCCCAGCATTTT
>TRBJ1-2|TRBV29-1|TRBD1|many
CSVETGIGGSYGYTF
TGCAGCGTTGAAACCGGGATAGGGGGCTCCTATGGCTACACCTTC
>TRBJ1-2|TRBV29-1|-|-
CSVPVGSRHYGYTF
TGCAGCGTCCCGGTTGGCAGCCGACACTATGGCTACACCTTC
>TRBJ2-1|TRBV18|-|few
CASSTTRLYEQFF
TGTGCCAGCTCAACCACTAGGTTGTATGAGCAGTTCTTC
>TRBJ2-6|TRBV27|-|few
CASMTYSESGANVLTF
TGTGCCAGTATGACGTACAGCGAATCTGGGGCCAACGTCCTGACTTTC
>TRBJ2-4|TRBV6-1|TRBD1|-
CASSPGQGERKNIQYF
TGTGCCAGCAGCCCCGGACAGGGAGAGCGCAAAAACATTCAGTACTTC
>TRBJ2-7|TRBV12-3/TRBV12-4|-|-
CASSLEGGGAYEQYF
TGTGCCAGCAGTTTAGAAGGGGGTGGGGCTTACGAGCAGTACTTC
>TRBJ2-2|TRBV20-1|-|-
CSARGGGQANTGELFF
TGCAGTGCTAGAGGGGGTGGTCAGGCTAACACCGGGGAGCTGTTTTTT
>TRBJ2-3|TRBV29-1|TRBD2|-
CSVTTSGGGDTQYF
TGCAGCGTGACGACTAGCGGGGGAGGAGATACGCAGTATTTT
>TRBJ1-2|TRBV11-2|-|few
CASSATGTYGYTF
TGTGCCAGCAGCGCCACAGGGACCTATGGCTACACCTTC
>TRBJ2-7|TRBV4-2|-|-
CASSATGTTYEQYF
TGTGCCAGCAGCGCCACGGGAACTACCTACGAGCAGTACTTC
>TRBJ2-1|TRBV20-1|-|-
CSALFGSALGAEQFF
TGCAGTGCTCTGTTCGGATCTGCCTTAGGTGCTGAGCAGTTCTTC